This T cell receptor (beta chain) is from a study of regulatory T cells in long-lasting Graves disease. Broader study findings: A greater number of public clonotypes (over 2,500) was shared by persistent patients than by new patients (over 900).

This clonotype came up many times. What it recognizes is unknown. The time point denotes: persistent/refractory GD, antithyroid drugs over 5 years with positive TRAb. Extracted RNA from PBMCs served as the source of the TCR library. Staff drew around 10 milliliters of peripheral blood into EDTA tubes. With iRepertoire HTBI primers and Arm-PCR of CDR3 regions, TCR beta libraries were built. TCRdb recomputed calls from the multiplex PCR reads with MiXCR, one row per CDR3 protein. Of 500,000 to 700,000 distinct CDR3 sequences listed, about 30% were seen once; the top ten hold around 40%. This receptor was taken from a female donor with Graves disease. Sample: peripheral blood mononuclear cells (PBMCs), taken when the disease was refractory, from a patient treated with antithyroid drugs.

DNA of the CDR3: TGTGCCAGCATACCGGGAGCGGGATACGAGCAGTACTTC. This gives the protein CASIPGAGYEQYF. V usage is TRBV28 and J usage is TRBJ2-7; TRBD2 matches 7 bases. This CDR3 has 13 residues. The J segment lost 4 bases and the V segment lost 7 bases, leaving 7 bases of the junction unmatched. Germline CDR1 MDHEN, CDR2 SYDVKM.